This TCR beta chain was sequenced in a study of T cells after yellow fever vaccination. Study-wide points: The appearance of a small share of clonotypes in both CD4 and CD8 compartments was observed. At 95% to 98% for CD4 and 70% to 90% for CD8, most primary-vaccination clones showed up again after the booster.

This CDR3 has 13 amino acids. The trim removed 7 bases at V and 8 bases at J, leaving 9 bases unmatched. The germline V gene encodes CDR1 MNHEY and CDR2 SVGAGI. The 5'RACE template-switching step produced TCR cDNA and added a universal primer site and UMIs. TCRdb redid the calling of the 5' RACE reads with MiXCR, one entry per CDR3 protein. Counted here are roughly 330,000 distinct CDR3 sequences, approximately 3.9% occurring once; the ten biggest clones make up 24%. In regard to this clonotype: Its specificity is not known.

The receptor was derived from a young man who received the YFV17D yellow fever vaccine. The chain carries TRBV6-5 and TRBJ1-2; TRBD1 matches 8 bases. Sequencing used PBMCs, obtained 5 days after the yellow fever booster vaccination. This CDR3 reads CASTGDRGHGYTF. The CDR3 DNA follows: TGTGCCAGCACCGGAGACAGGGGACACGGCTACACCTTC.